The source of this T cell receptor beta chain is a study of response to subunit inactivated influenza vaccine. This clonotype was seen only a few times. TCRdb ran MiXCR on the RT-PCR reads and lists one entry per CDR3 protein. The sample holds more than 450,000 distinct CDR3 sequences, about 11% seen once. CDR3 length: 15 amino acids. V was cut by 0 bases and J by 0 bases, with 10 bases left in between. Germline V lookup: CDR1 SGHRS, CDR2 YFSETQ. The same sample was also used in a study of T cells expressing NK-cell markers. From that paper: 5'RACE template switching with UMIs generated TCR beta cDNA. Restriction of the sorted population to alpha-beta TCR T cells was achieved in several experiments with an anti-gamma-delta TCR antibody.

The V and J genes are TRBV5-1 and TRBJ2-7; D ambiguous. The sample in question was PBMCs from blood, obtained on the day of vaccination. The sequence was collected from a man aged 50 to 60 who received an inactivated influenza vaccine. CDR3 amino acids: CASSLERLSSYEQYF. The CDR3 bases are TGCGCCAGCAGCTTGGAGAGACTCAGCTCCTACGAGCAGTACTTC.